Presented here are 10 T cell receptor beta chains from one specimen sequenced in a study of blood T cell repertoires in COVID-19 (dated by TCRdb to the early 2020s). Receptor amplification or capture employed the immunoSEQ multiplex PCR assay. The table comes from immuneACCESS by way of TCRdb, which keeps in-frame sequences with V and J called. Part of the clones is missing from these tables; in studies checked, under half for an unresolved V gene and the rest for unknown reasons. The sample yields roughly 270,000 clones; 88% were counted once. 9% to 9.5% of the sample is taken by the ten largest. Specimen: peripheral blood. These TCRs come from a man between 18 and 29 years old with active or convalescent COVID-19.

V gene TRBV7-9 combines with J gene TRBJ1-1; tentative D call: TRBD1 (6 bases). V was trimmed by 6 bases and J by 1 base, leaving 15 bases between them. The CDR3 spans 15 residues. CDR1 and CDR2 (germline): SEHNR, FQNEAQ (reference sequence). This CDR3 reads CASRQTLTGNTEAFF. CDR3 DNA: TGTGCCAGCAGACAAACCCTGACAGGGAACACTGAAGCTTTCTTT.

The chain has TRBV4-3 and TRBJ1-5, with no clear D. The CDR3 is 15 residues long. In germline, CDR1 is LGHNA, CDR2 YSLEER. Trimming took 4 bases from V and 0 from J, leaving 10 bases between them. The CDR3 reads CASSPQAYSNQPQHF. CDR3 bases: TGCGCCAGCAGCCCTCAGGCGTATAGCAATCAGCCCCAGCATTTT.

V is TRBV5-4 and J is TRBJ1-3; tentatively, D is TRBD1 (6 bases). V was shortened by 1 base and J by 0 bases, with 8 bases between the two germline ends. This CDR3 is 15 amino acids long. The V gene's germline CDR1 is SGHNT and CDR2 YYREEE (reference sequence). The CDR3 DNA reads TGTGCCAGCAGCTTGAAGGGGGACTCTGGAAACACCATATATTTT. It is translated as CASSLKGDSGNTIYF.

The chain combines TRBV11-2 with TRBJ2-7; a possible D gene is TRBD2 (6 bases). This CDR3 is built from 13 residues. Germline loops: CDR1 SGHAT, CDR2 FQNNGV. V lost 3 bases, J lost 2 bases, and 8 bases lay in between. The CDR3 DNA follows: TGTGCCAGCAGCTTCGGCGGGGCCTACGAGCAGTACTTC. It yields the protein CASSFGGAYEQYF.

The CDR3 region has the DNA TGTGCCAGCAGCGTCGGGGTGAGGACAGACCTAGATAGCGACTATGGCTACACCTTC. Its protein is CASSVGVRTDLDSDYGYTF. The chain is built from TRBV9 and TRBJ1-2, with a weak D call TRBD1 (6 bases). Trimming shortened V by 2 bases and J by 3 bases, and 26 bases separated the two germline ends. The CDR3 is made up of 19 amino acids. Germline V gene data show CDR1 as SGDLS and CDR2 as YYNGEE.

The chain carries TRBV29-1 and TRBJ1-1, with TRBD1 matching over 9 bases. Germline trimming cut 4 bases from V and 4 bases from J; bases unmatched to any gene: 4. The CDR3 consists of 13 residues. Per the germline V gene, CDR1 is SQVTM and CDR2 is ANQGSEA. The chain's CDR3 is CSVGQGDLTEAFF. As DNA, the CDR3 is TGCAGCGTTGGACAGGGGGATCTCACTGAAGCTTTCTTT.

Written as DNA, the CDR3 is TGTGCCAGCAAAGGACTAGCGGGGGTCGGGACCCAGTACTTC. Protein product: CASKGLAGVGTQYF. The V and J genes are TRBV2 and TRBJ2-5; 13 bases are a match to TRBD2. V trimming: 7 bases; J trimming: 7 bases; junction bases outside the gene matches: 6. The CDR3 sequence is 14 residues long. Germline-derived CDR1 and CDR2 are SNHLY and FYNNEI.

V and J are TRBV27 and TRBJ2-2, with 11 bases fitting TRBD1. The CDR3 extends over 15 amino acids. Germline V gene sequence: CDR1 MNHEY, CDR2 SMNVEV (reference sequence). Trimming took 5 bases from V and 4 from J; bases not matched to a gene: 3. The DNA for the CDR3 is TGTGCCAGCAGTACCGGGACAGGGGGCACCGGGGAGCTGTTTTTT. It yields the protein CASSTGTGGTGELFF.

This clone was observed a single time. The chain employs TRBV7-2 and TRBJ1-6, with D perhaps TRBD1 (6 bases). CDR1 is SGHTA and CDR2 is FQGNSA in the germline V gene. This CDR3 is 18 amino acids long. V lost 5 bases to trimming and J lost 7 bases, with 24 bases between them. Here the CDR3 reads CASSLSLPGTRLNSPLHF. DNA of the CDR3: TGTGCCAGCAGCCTCTCCCTTCCCGGGACACGCCTCAATTCACCCCTCCACTTT.

This clone was counted a few times. The chain is built from TRBV9 and TRBJ2-7, with TRBD1 identical over 9 bases. V was clipped by 3 bases and J by 3 bases; unmatched bases: 7. The CDR3 length is 15 residues. The germline V gene encodes CDR1 SGDLS and CDR2 YYNGEE. The CDR3 sequence is CASSEAGTGNYEQYF. The CDR3 region has the DNA TGTGCCAGCAGCGAAGCCGGGACAGGGAACTACGAGCAGTACTTC.